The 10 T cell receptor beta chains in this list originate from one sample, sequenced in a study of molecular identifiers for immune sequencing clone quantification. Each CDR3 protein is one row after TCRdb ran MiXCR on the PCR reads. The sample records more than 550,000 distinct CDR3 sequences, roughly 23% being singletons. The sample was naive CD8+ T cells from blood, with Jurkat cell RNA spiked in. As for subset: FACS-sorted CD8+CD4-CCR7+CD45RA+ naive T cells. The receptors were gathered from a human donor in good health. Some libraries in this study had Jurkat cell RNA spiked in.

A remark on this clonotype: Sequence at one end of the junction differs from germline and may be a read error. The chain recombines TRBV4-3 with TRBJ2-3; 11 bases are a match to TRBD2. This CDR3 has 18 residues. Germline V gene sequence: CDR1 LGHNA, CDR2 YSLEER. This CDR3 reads CASGQDGCSGRVADTQYF. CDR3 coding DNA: TGCGCCAGCGGCCAAGACGGGTGTAGCGGGAGGGTTGCAGATACGCAGTATTTT.

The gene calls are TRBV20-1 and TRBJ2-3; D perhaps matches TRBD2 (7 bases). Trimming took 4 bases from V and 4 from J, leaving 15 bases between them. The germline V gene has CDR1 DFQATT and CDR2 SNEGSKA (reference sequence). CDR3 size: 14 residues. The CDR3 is CSAKGGEYADTQYF. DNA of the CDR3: TGCAGTGCTAAGGGGGGGGAGTACGCAGATACGCAGTATTTT.

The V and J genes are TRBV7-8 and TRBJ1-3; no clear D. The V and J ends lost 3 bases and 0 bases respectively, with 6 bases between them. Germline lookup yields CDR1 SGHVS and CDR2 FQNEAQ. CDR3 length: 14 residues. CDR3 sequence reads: CASSFIASGNTIYF. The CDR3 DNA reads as TGTGCCAGCAGCTTCATCGCCTCTGGAAACACCATATATTTT.

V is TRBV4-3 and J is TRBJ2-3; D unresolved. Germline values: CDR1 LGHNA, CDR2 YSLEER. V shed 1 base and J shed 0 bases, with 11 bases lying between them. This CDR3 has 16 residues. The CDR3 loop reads CASSQGARRSTDTQYF. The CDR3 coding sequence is TGCGCCAGCAGCCAAGGCGCTCGAAGAAGCACAGATACGCAGTATTTT.

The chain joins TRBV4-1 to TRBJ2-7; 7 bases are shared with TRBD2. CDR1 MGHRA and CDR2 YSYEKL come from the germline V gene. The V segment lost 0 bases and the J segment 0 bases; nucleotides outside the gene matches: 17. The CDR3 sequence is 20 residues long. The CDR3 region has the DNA TGCGCCAGCAGCCAAGATTCGAGACGGATAGCGGGCTGGAGCTCCTACGAGCAGTACTTC. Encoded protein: CASSQDSRRIAGWSSYEQYF.

This chain's CDR3 is CASSLDRSSTDTQYF. The CDR3 nucleotides are TGTGCCAGCAGCCTCGACAGGTCTAGCACAGATACGCAGTATTTT. The chain recombines TRBV9 with TRBJ2-3; D perhaps matches TRBD1 (6 bases). The CDR3 runs 15 residues. V shed 4 bases and J shed 0 bases, with 12 bases lying between them. Germline V gene sequence: CDR1 SGDLS, CDR2 YYNGEE.

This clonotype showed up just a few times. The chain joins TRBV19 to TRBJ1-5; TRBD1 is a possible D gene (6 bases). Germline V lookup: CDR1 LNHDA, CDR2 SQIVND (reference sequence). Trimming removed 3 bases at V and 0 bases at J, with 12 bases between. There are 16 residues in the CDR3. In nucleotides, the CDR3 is TGTGCCAGTAGTATCAGGGGATGGGATAGCAATCAGCCCCAGCATTTT. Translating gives CASSIRGWDSNQPQHF.

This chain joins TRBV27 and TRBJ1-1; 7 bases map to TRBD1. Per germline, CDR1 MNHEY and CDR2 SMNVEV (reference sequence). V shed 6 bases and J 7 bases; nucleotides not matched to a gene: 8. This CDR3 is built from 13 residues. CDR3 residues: CASSPRGWNEAFF. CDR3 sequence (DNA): TGTGCCAGCAGCCCCAGGGGGTGGAATGAAGCTTTCTTT.

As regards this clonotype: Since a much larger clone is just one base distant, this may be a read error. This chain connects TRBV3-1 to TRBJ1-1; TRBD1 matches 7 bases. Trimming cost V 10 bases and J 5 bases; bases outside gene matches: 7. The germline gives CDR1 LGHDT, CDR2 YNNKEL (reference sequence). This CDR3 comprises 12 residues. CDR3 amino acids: CATGGGRTEAFF. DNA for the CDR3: TGTGCCACAGGGGGGGGGCGGACTGAAGCTTTCTTT.

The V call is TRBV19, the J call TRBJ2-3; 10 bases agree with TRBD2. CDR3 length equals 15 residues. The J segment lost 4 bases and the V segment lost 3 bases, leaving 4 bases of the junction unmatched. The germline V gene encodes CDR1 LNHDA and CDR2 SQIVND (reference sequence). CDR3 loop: CASSIIAGGPDTQYF. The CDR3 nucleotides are TGTGCCAGTAGTATTATAGCGGGGGGCCCAGATACGCAGTATTTT. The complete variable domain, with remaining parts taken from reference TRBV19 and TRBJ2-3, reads DGGITQSPKYLFRKEGQNVTLSCEQNLNHDAMYWYRQDPGQGLRLIYYSQIVNDFQKGDIAEGYSVSREKKESFPLTVTSAQKNPTAFYLCASSIIAGGPDTQYFGPGTRLTVL.